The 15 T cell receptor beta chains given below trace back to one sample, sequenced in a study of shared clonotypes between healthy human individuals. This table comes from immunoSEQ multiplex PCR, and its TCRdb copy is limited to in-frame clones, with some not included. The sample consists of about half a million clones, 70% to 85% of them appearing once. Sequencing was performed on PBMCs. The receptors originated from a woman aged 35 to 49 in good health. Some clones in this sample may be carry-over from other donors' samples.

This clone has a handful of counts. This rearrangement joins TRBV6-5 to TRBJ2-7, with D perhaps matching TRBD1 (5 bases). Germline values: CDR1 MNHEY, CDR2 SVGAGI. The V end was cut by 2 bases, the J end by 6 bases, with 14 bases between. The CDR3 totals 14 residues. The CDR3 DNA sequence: TGTGCCAGCAGTTACCTAAAGGGGTTGGGCGAGCAGTACTTC. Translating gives CASSYLKGLGEQYF.

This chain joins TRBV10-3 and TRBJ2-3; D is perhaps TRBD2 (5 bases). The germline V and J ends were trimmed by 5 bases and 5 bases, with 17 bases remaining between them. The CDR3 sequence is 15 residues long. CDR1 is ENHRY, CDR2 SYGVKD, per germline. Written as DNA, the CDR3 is TGTGCCATCAGTTACAGCAGCGGAGCTTTAGATACGCAGTATTTT. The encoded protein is CAISYSSGALDTQYF.

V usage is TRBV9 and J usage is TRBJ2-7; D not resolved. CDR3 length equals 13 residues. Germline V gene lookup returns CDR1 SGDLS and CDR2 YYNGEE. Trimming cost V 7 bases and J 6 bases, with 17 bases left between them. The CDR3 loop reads CASPWPTPGEQYF. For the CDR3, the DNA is TGTGCCAGCCCTTGGCCCACCCCGGGCGAGCAGTACTTC.

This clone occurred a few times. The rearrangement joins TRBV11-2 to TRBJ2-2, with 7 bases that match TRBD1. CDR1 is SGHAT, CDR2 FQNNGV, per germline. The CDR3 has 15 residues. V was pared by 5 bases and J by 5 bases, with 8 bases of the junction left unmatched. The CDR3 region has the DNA TGTGCCAGCAGCCACAGACAGGGATTTACCGGGGAGCTGTTTTTT. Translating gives CASSHRQGFTGELFF. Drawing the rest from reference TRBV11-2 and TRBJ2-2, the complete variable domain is EAGVAQSPRYKIIEKRQSVAFWCNPISGHATLYWYQQILGQGPKLLIQFQNNGVVDDSQLPKDRFSAERLKGVDSTLKIQPAKLEDSAVYLCASSHRQGFTGELFFGEGSRLTVL.

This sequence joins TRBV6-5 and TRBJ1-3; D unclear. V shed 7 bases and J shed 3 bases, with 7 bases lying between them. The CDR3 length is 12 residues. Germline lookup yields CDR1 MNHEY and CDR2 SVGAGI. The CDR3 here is CASMALGNTIYF. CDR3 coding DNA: TGTGCCAGCATGGCACTTGGAAACACCATATATTTT.

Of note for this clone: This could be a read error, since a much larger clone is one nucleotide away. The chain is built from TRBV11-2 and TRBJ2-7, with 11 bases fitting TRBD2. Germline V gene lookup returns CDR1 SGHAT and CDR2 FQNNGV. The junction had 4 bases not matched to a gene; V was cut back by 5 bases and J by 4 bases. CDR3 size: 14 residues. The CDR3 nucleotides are TGTGCCAGCAGCCGCGGGACTAGCGGTTACGAGCAGTACTTC. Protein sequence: CASSRGTSGYEQYF.

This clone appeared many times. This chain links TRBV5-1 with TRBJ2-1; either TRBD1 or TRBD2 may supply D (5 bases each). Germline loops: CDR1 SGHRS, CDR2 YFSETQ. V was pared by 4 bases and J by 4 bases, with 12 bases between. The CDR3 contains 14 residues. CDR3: CASSHGTAYNEQFF. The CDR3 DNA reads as TGCGCCAGCAGCCACGGGACGGCTTACAATGAGCAGTTCTTC.

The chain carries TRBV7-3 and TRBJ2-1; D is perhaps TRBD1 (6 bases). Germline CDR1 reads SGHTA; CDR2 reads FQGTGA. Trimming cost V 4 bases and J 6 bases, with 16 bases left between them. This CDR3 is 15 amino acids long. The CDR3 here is CASSSAGTSFNEQFF. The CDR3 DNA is TGTGCCAGCAGCTCCGCCGGGACAAGTTTCAATGAGCAGTTCTTC. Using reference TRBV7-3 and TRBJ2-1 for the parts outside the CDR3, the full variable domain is GAGVSQTPSNKVTEKGKYVELRCDPISGHTALYWYRQSLGQGPEFLIYFQGTGAADDSGLPNDRFFAVRPEGSVSTLKIQRTERGDSAVYLCASSSAGTSFNEQFFGPGTRLTVL.

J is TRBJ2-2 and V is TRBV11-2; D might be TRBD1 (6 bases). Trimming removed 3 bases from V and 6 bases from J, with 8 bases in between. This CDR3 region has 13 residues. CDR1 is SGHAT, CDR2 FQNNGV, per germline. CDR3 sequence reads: CASSFQGSGELFF. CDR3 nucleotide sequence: TGTGCCAGCAGCTTTCAGGGGTCCGGGGAGCTGTTTTTT.

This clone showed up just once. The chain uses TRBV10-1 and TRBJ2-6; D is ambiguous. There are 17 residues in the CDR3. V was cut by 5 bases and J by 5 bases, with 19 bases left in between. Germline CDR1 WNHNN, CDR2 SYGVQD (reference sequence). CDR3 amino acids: CASSLCAAQSRANVLTF. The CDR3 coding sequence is TGCGCCAGCAGTTTATGCGCCGCACAAAGTCGGGCCAACGTCCTGACTTTC.

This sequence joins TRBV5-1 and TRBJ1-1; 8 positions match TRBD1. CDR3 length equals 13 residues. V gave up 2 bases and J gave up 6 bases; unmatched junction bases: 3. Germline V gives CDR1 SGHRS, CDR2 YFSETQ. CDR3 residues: CASSLAQGAEAFF. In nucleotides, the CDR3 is TGCGCCAGCAGCTTAGCACAGGGGGCTGAAGCTTTCTTT. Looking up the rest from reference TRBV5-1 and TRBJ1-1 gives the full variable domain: KAGVTQTPRYLIKTRGQQVTLSCSPISGHRSVSWYQQTPGQGLQFLFEYFSETQRNKGNFPGRFSGRQFSNSRSEMNVSTLELGDSALYLCASSLAQGAEAFFGQGTRLTVV.

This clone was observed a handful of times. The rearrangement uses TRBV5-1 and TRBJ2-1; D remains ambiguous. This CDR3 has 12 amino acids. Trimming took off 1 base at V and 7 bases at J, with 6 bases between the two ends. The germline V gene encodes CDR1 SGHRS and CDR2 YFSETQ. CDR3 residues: CASSLLRNEQFF. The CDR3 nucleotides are TGCGCCAGCAGCTTGCTGCGTAATGAGCAGTTCTTC.

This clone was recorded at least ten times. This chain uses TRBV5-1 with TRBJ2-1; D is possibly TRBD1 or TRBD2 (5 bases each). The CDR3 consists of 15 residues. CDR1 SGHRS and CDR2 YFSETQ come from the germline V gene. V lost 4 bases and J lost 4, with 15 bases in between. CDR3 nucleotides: TGCGCCAGCAGCAACCCTAGGGACCTGTACAATGAGCAGTTCTTC. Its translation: CASSNPRDLYNEQFF. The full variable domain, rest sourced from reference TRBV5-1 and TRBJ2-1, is KAGVTQTPRYLIKTRGQQVTLSCSPISGHRSVSWYQQTPGQGLQFLFEYFSETQRNKGNFPGRFSGRQFSNSRSEMNVSTLELGDSALYLCASSNPRDLYNEQFFGPGTRLTVL.

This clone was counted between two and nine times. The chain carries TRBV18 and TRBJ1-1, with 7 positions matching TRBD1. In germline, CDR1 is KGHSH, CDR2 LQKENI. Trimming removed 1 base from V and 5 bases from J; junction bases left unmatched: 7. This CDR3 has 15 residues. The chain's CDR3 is CASSPQGARNTEAFF. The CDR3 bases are TGTGCCAGCTCACCACAGGGGGCGAGGAATACTGAAGCTTTCTTT.

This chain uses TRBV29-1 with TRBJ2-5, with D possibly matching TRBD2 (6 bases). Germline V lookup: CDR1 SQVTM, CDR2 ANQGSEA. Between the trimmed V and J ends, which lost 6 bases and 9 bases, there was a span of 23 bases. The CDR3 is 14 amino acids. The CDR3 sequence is CSVATQDIRGAQYF. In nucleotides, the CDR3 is TGCAGCGTAGCCACTCAGGATATCCGCGGGGCCCAGTACTTC. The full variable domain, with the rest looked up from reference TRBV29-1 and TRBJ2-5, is SAVISQKPSRDICQRGTSLTIQCQVDSQVTMMFWYRQQPGQSLTLIATANQGSEATYESGFVIDKFPISRPNLTFSTLTVSNMSPEDSSIYLCSVATQDIRGAQYFGPGTRLLVL.